Listed here are 27 T cell receptor beta chains from one sample, sequenced in a study of T cells after posttransplantation cyclophosphamide. The method was immunoSEQ multiplex PCR; TCRdb's version includes in-frame clones alone and lacks a portion of them. The table lists a few thousand clones, less than 80% of them singletons. The sample comprised memory CD8+ T cells sorted from blood. The source is a woman aged 60-75 years in good health, CMV-negative, and a related stem cell transplant donor.

The gene calls are TRBV7-3 and TRBJ2-3, with a tentative D call TRBD2 (5 bases). CDR1 is SGHTA and CDR2 is FQGTGA in the germline V gene. V lost 5 bases and J 2 bases, leaving 8 bases between the germline ends. The CDR3 totals 13 residues. The CDR3 nucleotides are TGTGCCAGCAGCCGGGATGCCACAGATACGCAGTATTTT. It is translated as CASSRDATDTQYF.

V usage is TRBV2 and J usage is TRBJ1-1, with 7 bases fitting TRBD1. Germline loops: CDR1 SNHLY, CDR2 FYNNEI. The CDR3 runs to 14 residues. V trimming: 6 bases; J trimming: 6 bases; junction bases outside the gene matches: 10. The CDR3 sequence: CASRERQGWAEAFF. CDR3 in DNA: TGTGCCAGCAGGGAAAGACAGGGCTGGGCTGAAGCTTTCTTT.

This clone showed up just a few times. This likely stems from a read error, as it lies one base from a far larger clone. The chain joins TRBV4-3 to TRBJ1-4; TRBD1 agrees at 9 bases. Germline assignment: CDR1 LGHNA and CDR2 YSLEER. This CDR3 has 16 residues. CDR3 in DNA: TGCGCCAGCATCCAAGATTGGGACAGGGTAGGGGAAAAACTGTTTTTT. Protein sequence: CASIQDWDRVGEKLFF.

This chain links TRBV25-1 with TRBJ1-2; D possibly corresponds to TRBD1 (5 bases). Trimming took off 8 bases at V and 4 bases at J, with 11 bases between the two ends. The germline V gene encodes CDR1 MGHDK and CDR2 SYGVNS. CDR3 size: 12 residues. CDR3 protein: CASGGLFYGYTF. DNA of the CDR3: TGTGCCAGCGGGGGACTGTTCTATGGCTACACCTTC.

The chain carries TRBV10-3 and TRBJ2-7; possibly TRBD2 for D (5 bases). V shed 4 bases and J shed 3 bases, with 19 bases lying between them. CDR1 is ENHRY, CDR2 SYGVKD, per germline. The CDR3 sequence is 16 residues long. The CDR3 DNA is TGTGCCATCAGTGGGGGAGACTCGGCAGCCTACTACGAGCAGTACTTC. Translating it yields CAISGGDSAAYYEQYF.

This chain connects TRBV21-1 to TRBJ1-1. TRBV21-1 constitutes a pseudogene. CDR3 length equals 12 residues. The CDR3 sequence is CASSRECGRAFF. Here the CDR3 DNA reads TGTGCCAGCAGCAGAGAGTGCGGTCGGGCTTTCTTT.

The rearrangement links TRBV9 to TRBJ1-2; D not certain. Trimming took off 3 bases at V and 7 bases at J, with 25 bases between the two ends. The CDR3 sequence is 17 residues long. Germline CDR1 SGDLS, CDR2 YYNGEE. CDR3 in amino acids: CASSASWAPGQLGGYTF. CDR3 nucleotide sequence: TGTGCCAGCAGCGCGTCCTGGGCACCTGGGCAACTGGGTGGCTACACCTTC.

The chain carries TRBV29-1 and TRBJ2-7; a possible D gene is TRBD1 (5 bases). The CDR3 loop spans 17 amino acids. Germline assignment: CDR1 SQVTM and CDR2 ANQGSEA. The V end lost 3 bases, the J end lost 3 bases, and 24 bases lay between the germline ends. The CDR3 loop is CSVEWGPDVGPDYEQYF. CDR3 DNA sequence: TGCAGCGTTGAGTGGGGCCCGGATGTTGGTCCCGACTACGAGCAGTACTTC.

This chain links TRBV29-1 with TRBJ1-2; D gene uncertain. CDR1 and CDR2 (germline): SQVTM, ANQGSEA. The V gene lost 6 bases and the J gene lost 4 bases, with 6 bases spanning the gap. The CDR3 spans 10 residues. This CDR3 is CSVDTYGYTF. The CDR3 nucleotides are TGCAGCGTCGACACCTATGGCTACACCTTC.

The V gene is TRBV6-1, the J gene TRBJ2-7; D call uncertain. V was shortened by 0 bases and J by 5 bases, with 14 bases between the two germline ends. This CDR3 is built from 15 residues. Germline assignment: CDR1 MNHNS and CDR2 SASEGT. The CDR3: CASSEASPPPDEQYF. In DNA form, the CDR3 reads TGTGCCAGCAGTGAAGCCTCCCCCCCTCCGGACGAGCAGTACTTC.

This clone was counted only a few times. The chain is built from TRBV7-8 and TRBJ2-1, with 7 bases fitting TRBD2. Germline lookup yields CDR1 SGHVS and CDR2 FQNEAQ. V was clipped by 5 bases and J by 6 bases; unmatched bases: 10. The CDR3 extends over 15 amino acids. The CDR3 protein is CASSVGGFGGNEQFF. The CDR3 nucleotides are TGTGCCAGCAGCGTCGGGGGGTTTGGAGGCAATGAGCAGTTCTTC.

The V and J genes are TRBV4-1 and TRBJ1-5, with 7 bases lining up with TRBD1. The germline CDR1 and CDR2 sequences are MGHRA and YSYEKL. V trimming: 4 bases; J trimming: 0 bases; junction bases outside the gene matches: 6. The CDR3 length is 16 residues. The CDR3 reads CASSLWTGNSNQPQHF. CDR3 bases: TGCGCCAGCAGCCTTTGGACAGGCAATAGCAATCAGCCCCAGCATTTT.

This clone has only a few counts. V usage is TRBV7-2 and J usage is TRBJ2-1; possible D gene TRBD2, 5 bases. The V gene lost 1 base and the J gene lost 7 bases, with 8 bases spanning the gap. This CDR3 comprises 13 residues. The germline V gene encodes CDR1 SGHTA and CDR2 FQGNSA. In nucleotides, the CDR3 is TGTGCCAGCAGCTTAGGGGGAGAGAATGAGCAGTTCTTC. It yields the protein CASSLGGENEQFF.

The gene calls are TRBV11-3 and TRBJ2-1, with D hard to call. The CDR3 sequence is 14 residues long. The germline gives CDR1 SGHNT, CDR2 YENEEA. Trimming pared 4 bases from V and 6 bases from J, leaving 13 bases between. The CDR3 DNA is TGTGCCAGCAGCTCTCCGAGCAACCCCAATGAGCAGTTCTTC. Its protein product is CASSSPSNPNEQFF.

The chain is built from TRBV27 and TRBJ2-7; 9 bases map to TRBD2. This CDR3 has 15 residues. V trimming: 4 bases; J trimming: 2 bases; junction bases outside the gene matches: 6. CDR1 and CDR2 (germline): MNHEY, SMNVEV (reference sequence). Here the CDR3 reads CASSSIAGGTYEQYF. DNA of the CDR3: TGTGCCAGCAGTTCCATTGCGGGAGGGACCTACGAGCAGTACTTC.

The V and J genes are TRBV7-9 and TRBJ1-2; D is ambiguous. Trimming removed 6 bases from V and 4 bases from J, with 21 bases in between. Germline values: CDR1 SEHNR, CDR2 FQNEAQ (reference sequence). CDR3 length: 16 residues. CDR3 in DNA: TGTGCCAGCAGTTCTCCGCGGACTTTTCAGGCCTATGGCTACACCTTC. It is translated as CASSSPRTFQAYGYTF.

This clone was seen a handful of times. The CDR3 DNA sequence: TGCAGCGCGGGAGCTATCAGACTAGCGGGGTTCTACGAGCAGTACTTC. Its translation: CSAGAIRLAGFYEQYF. The V call is TRBV29-1, the J call TRBJ2-7; 11 nucleotides agree with TRBD2. After removal of 7 bases from V and 3 bases from J, the junction contained 14 bases not matched to a gene. CDR1 and CDR2 (germline): SQVTM, ANQGSEA. This CDR3 is 16 amino acids long.

The count of this clone is one. This chain joins TRBV5-1 and TRBJ2-2; D may be TRBD1 (6 bases). The CDR3 sequence is 15 residues long. V was cut by 1 base and J by 0 bases, with 7 bases left in between. The V gene's germline CDR1 is SGHRS and CDR2 YFSETQ. In DNA, the CDR3 is TGCGCCAGCAGCTTGAACAGGGCGAACACCGGGGAGCTGTTTTTT. It translates to CASSLNRANTGELFF.

The chain recombines TRBV7-2 with TRBJ2-3, with a weak D call TRBD2 (7 bases). The V end was cut by 2 bases, the J end by 5 bases, with 17 bases between. Germline assignment: CDR1 SGHTA and CDR2 FQGNSA. The CDR3 is made up of 16 amino acids. The CDR3 bases are TGTGCCAGCAGCTTACCCGGGGGCGGGAGAGAAGATACGCAGTATTTT. Its translation is CASSLPGGGREDTQYF.

V and J are TRBV9 and TRBJ2-3, with TRBD2 matching 12 bases. Trimming removed 2 bases from V and 6 bases from J; junction bases left unmatched: 10. CDR3 size: 17 residues. Germline CDR1 and CDR2: SGDLS and YYNGEE. The CDR3 reads CASSVAHLAGGADTQYF. The CDR3 DNA is TGTGCCAGCAGCGTCGCACATCTAGCGGGGGGGGCTGATACGCAGTATTTT.

The chain recombines TRBV28 with TRBJ2-3, with D tentatively TRBD2 (6 bases). Per the germline V gene, CDR1 is MDHEN and CDR2 is SYDVKM. The CDR3 runs 17 residues. Deletions cut 3 bases from V and 6 bases from J, with 22 bases between. The CDR3 DNA sequence: TGTGCCAGCAGTTTCTCCCGGGGGTCCCGTTCTCGGGATACGCAGTATTTT. It codes for CASSFSRGSRSRDTQYF.

This clone occurred once. The V call is TRBV12-5, the J call TRBJ2-1; 8 bases fit TRBD2. J lost 1 base, V lost 6 bases, and 23 bases had no gene match. Germline V gives CDR1 LGHNT, CDR2 FRNRAP. This CDR3 has 21 amino acids. CDR3 coding DNA: TGTGCTAGTGGCTACATTACCCCCCTAGGCGGGGGGCATACTTCCTACAATGAGCAGTTCTTC. Translation: CASGYITPLGGGHTSYNEQFF.

The chain recombines TRBV10-1 with TRBJ1-1, with D perhaps TRBD1 (5 bases). Germline values: CDR1 WNHNN, CDR2 SYGVQD (reference sequence). V lost 4 bases and J 5 bases, leaving 14 bases between the germline ends. CDR3 length equals 14 residues. The CDR3 is CASSAGGRQTEAFF. In nucleotides, the CDR3 is TGCGCCAGCAGTGCCGGGGGTAGACAAACTGAAGCTTTCTTT.

V gene TRBV7-3 combines with J gene TRBJ2-3; TRBD2 aligns across 8 bases. V dropped 5 bases and J dropped 8; count of bases not matched to a gene: 9. The CDR3 contains 14 residues. CDR1 is SGHTA, CDR2 FQGTGA, per germline. CDR3 DNA sequence: TGTGCCAGCAGCCACACGGGAGGGGACGGTACGCAGTATTTT. Residues: CASSHTGGDGTQYF.

This clone came up a few times. The CDR3 coding sequence is TGTGCCATCAGCGAGGGACAGGGGGCCGGGGAGCTGTTTTTT. Its protein is CAISEGQGAGELFF. This sequence joins TRBV10-3 and TRBJ2-2; 11 bases match TRBD1. The CDR3 totals 14 residues. The germline V gene has CDR1 ENHRY and CDR2 SYGVKD. The J segment lost 6 bases and the V segment lost 6 bases, leaving 3 bases of the junction unmatched.

Notes on this clone: It is unclear where the CDR3 begins or ends on the DNA, so no DNA is shown, and the CDR3 is as TCRdb lists it. The genes are TRBV27 and TRBJ1-1; the table's TRBD1 call for D was not verified on the DNA. Germline CDR1 and CDR2: MNHEY and SMNVEV (reference sequence). The CDR3 is 15 amino acids in total, end residues counted. The CDR3: CASSFFGQADTEAFF.

The chain uses TRBV4-1 and TRBJ1-5, with D uncertain. CDR1 MGHRA and CDR2 YSYEKL come from the germline V gene. Trimming shortened V by 3 bases and J by 7 bases, and 19 bases separated the two germline ends. CDR3 length: 16 residues. CDR3 DNA: TGCGCCAGCAGCCACGCCCGGGATTTTTTAGACCAGCCCCAGCATTTT. It specifies CASSHARDFLDQPQHF.